This TCR beta chain was retrieved from a study of shared clonotypes between healthy human individuals. Broader study findings: As a rule, naive subsets had a larger estimated richness than memory subsets. Roughly 5% of naive CD4 clonotypes were common to several donors.

The data were produced by immunoSEQ multiplex PCR, yet TCRdb's version contains in-frame clones alone and is incomplete. The sample has about 640,000 clones; approximately 75% are singletons. CDR1 is MDHEN, CDR2 SYDVKM, per germline. The CDR3 sequence is 13 residues long. V lost 3 bases to trimming and J lost 4 bases, with 7 bases between them. In regard to this clone: The antigen is unknown. The sample has other DNA sequences that encode this CDR3 too.

Sequencing was carried out using memory CD4+ T cells sorted from blood. As for subset: CD45RA-negative fraction. The clonotype was recovered from a woman younger than 45 in good health. This rearrangement joins TRBV28 to TRBJ1-5; no firm D call. In DNA, the CDR3 is TGTGCCAGCAGTTTCGGGGAGAATCAGCCCCAGCATTTT. It translates to CASSFGENQPQHF.